This T cell receptor (beta chain) originates from a study of control samples from healthy donors and cancer patients. Clones were read by immunoSEQ multiplex PCR, and TCRdb kept only the in-frame ones, dropping some. The sample lists 120,000 or so clones; around 89% were seen once. There are a few counts of this clone. CDR1 is LNHDA, CDR2 SQIVND, per germline (reference sequence). Trimming cost V 0 bases and J 4 bases; bases outside gene matches: 8. The CDR3 totals 16 residues. The rearrangement links TRBV19 to TRBJ1-1; 7 nucleotides line up with TRBD1. This clonotype originated in a man aged 45-65 years in good health. The sample consisted of blood. CDR3 in DNA: TGTGCCAGTAGTATAGATAACAGGGGAGGTGGCACTGAAGCTTTCTTT. This encodes CASSIDNRGGGTEAFF. The whole variable domain, filled in from reference TRBV19 and TRBJ1-1, reads DGGITQSPKYLFRKEGQNVTLSCEQNLNHDAMYWYRQDPGQGLRLIYYSQIVNDFQKGDIAEGYSVSREKKESFPLTVTSAQKNPTAFYLCASSIDNRGGGTEAFFGQGTRLTVV.